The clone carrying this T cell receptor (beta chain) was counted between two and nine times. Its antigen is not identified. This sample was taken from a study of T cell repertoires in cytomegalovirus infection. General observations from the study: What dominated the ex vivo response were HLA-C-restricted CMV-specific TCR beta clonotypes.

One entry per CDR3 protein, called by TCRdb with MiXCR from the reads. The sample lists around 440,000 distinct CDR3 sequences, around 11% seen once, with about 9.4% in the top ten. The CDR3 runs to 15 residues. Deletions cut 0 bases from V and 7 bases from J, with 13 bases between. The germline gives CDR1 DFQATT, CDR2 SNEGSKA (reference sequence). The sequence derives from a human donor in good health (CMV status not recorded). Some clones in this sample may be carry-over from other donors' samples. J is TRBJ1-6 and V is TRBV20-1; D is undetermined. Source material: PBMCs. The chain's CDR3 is CSAREGSVRNSPLHF. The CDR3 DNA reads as TGCAGTGCTAGAGAAGGATCCGTGAGAAATTCACCCCTCCACTTT.